The 7 T cell receptor beta chains below all came from one sample that was sequenced in a study of T cells in women clearing cervical HPV infection (dated by TCRdb to between 2017 and 2018). The library was made by the immunoSEQ multiplex PCR assay. The clones in this table, taken by TCRdb from immuneACCESS, are in-frame only. Not every clone is retained; where verified, under half of the shortfall comes from an unresolved V gene, and the cause of the rest is unknown. The sample's table lists a count of roughly 30,000 clones. About a sixth of the sample is in the top ten clones. Sample: blood buffy coat. The receptors here all came from a woman between 18 and 75 years old with a cervical HPV16 infection that either progressed to CIN3+ or cleared (not recorded which).

With respect to this clone: Coverage ceases 3 residues before the CDR3 finishes, and the germline J gene fills in the end. The rearrangement links TRBV7-2 to TRBJ2-2; weak D call: TRBD2 (5 bases). CDR1 SGHTA and CDR2 FQGNSA come from the germline V gene. The CDR3 loop spans 15 amino acids. The CDR3 DNA, read in part, is TGTGCCAGCAGCTTTAGGACCGCCGGGGATGAAAAG. Its protein product is CASSFRTAGDEK. In full, the CDR3 is CASSFRTAGDEKLFF.

With respect to this clone: The read finishes 3 residues shy of the CDR3 end, and the germline J gene is used to complete it. This rearrangement joins TRBV29-1 to TRBJ1-4; 7 bases are shared with TRBD1. V lost 3 bases, J lost 7 bases, and 5 bases stayed unmatched. This CDR3 is built from 13 residues. CDR1 is SQVTM, CDR2 ANQGSEA, per germline. The CDR3 here is CSVEGTDFEKLFF. CDR3 DNA, as far as it was read: TGCAGCGTTGAGGGGACAGACTTTGAAAAA.

CDR3 amino acids: CAWSTGYDSPLHF. CDR3 DNA, as far as it was read: TGTGCCTGGAGTACAGGGTATGATTCACCC. The chain carries TRBV30 and TRBJ1-6; D might be TRBD1 (6 bases). The read stops 3 residues short of the end of the CDR3; the missing end is completed from the germline J gene. The germline gives CDR1 GTSNPN, CDR2 SVGIG (reference sequence). V was trimmed by 2 bases and J by 8 bases, leaving 10 bases between them. There are 13 residues in the CDR3.

CDR3 sequence: CASSLRGKETYTF. The part of the CDR3 DNA that was read is TGTGCCAGCAGCTTGCGGGGGAAAGAGACC. The rearrangement links TRBV5-6 to TRBJ1-2, with D possibly TRBD1 on 5 matching bases. The read terminates 3 residues before the CDR3 end, so the remaining end is supplied by the germline J gene. Germline CDR1 SGHDT, CDR2 YYEEEE. CDR3 length equals 13 residues.

With regard to this clone: The read halts 3 residues ahead of the CDR3 end, with the missing end drawn from the germline J gene. This chain connects TRBV20-1 to TRBJ1-2; perhaps TRBD1 as D (5 bases). The CDR3 covers 15 residues. Deletions cut 1 base from V and 6 bases from J, with 18 bases between. Germline values: CDR1 DFQATT, CDR2 SNEGSKA (reference sequence). This CDR3 reads CSARVNLGAGNGYTF. The CDR3 bases that were read are TGCAGTGCTAGAGTCAATTTAGGGGCTGGGAATGGC.

To note about this clone: The CDR3 extends 3 residues past the end of the read, so its final part is completed from the germline J gene. This chain links TRBV20-1 with TRBJ2-5, with D maybe TRBD2 (6 bases). The V end lost 4 bases, the J end lost 1 base, and 19 bases lay between the germline ends. CDR3 length: 16 residues. The germline CDR1 and CDR2 sequences are DFQATT and SNEGSKA (reference sequence). The sequenced CDR3 bases are TGCAGTGCTACTTATTACGCGGGAAGAAGCCAAGAGACC. This codes for CSATYYAGRSQET. The whole CDR3 protein reads CSATYYAGRSQETQYF.

With regard to this clone: The missing CDR3 end, 3 residues past where the read stops, is filled in from the germline J gene. The chain combines TRBV7-2 with TRBJ1-4; D possibly corresponds to TRBD1 (6 bases). The CDR3 totals 15 residues. Germline-derived CDR1 and CDR2 are SGHTA and FQGNSA. The sequenced part of the CDR3 DNA is TGTGCCAGCAGCTTCTGGACAGAGAGGAATTCACCA. Its protein product is CASSFWTERNSP. The whole CDR3 protein is CASSFWTERNSPLFF.